The T cell receptor (beta chain) described here comes from a study of T cell responses to AZD1222 COVID-19 vaccine. Notes on this clone: Antigen specificity is unknown.

From germline, CDR1 is LGHNA and CDR2 YNFKEQ. The CDR3 length is 15 residues. The V and J ends lost 4 bases and 4 bases, in that order; junction bases with no gene match: 5. The assay was immunoSEQ multiplex PCR, and TCRdb's table has in-frame clones only and misses some. The table has over 70,000 clones, approximately 92% seen once. General study points: AZD1222 recipients seropositive at baseline numbered only five to seven. Following two doses of AZD1222, Spike-specific TCR breadth and depth rose.

This material consisted of peripheral blood, taken 28 days after the second AZD1222 dose. This TCR derives from an adult who received the AZD1222 COVID-19 vaccine. V gene TRBV4-2 combines with J gene TRBJ2-5; 11 bases fit TRBD1. DNA of the CDR3: TGTGCCAGCAGCCCCGGGACAGGGGGTCCAGAGACCCAGTACTTC. Amino acid sequence: CASSPGTGGPETQYF.